This T cell receptor (beta chain) was profiled in a study of long-term antiretroviral therapy in people with HIV. Study-wide results and caveats: Versus controls, repertoires in people with HIV had narrower CDR3 length ranges. Within the repertoire, clones expanded before ART were dominant at all time points.

Survey-level resolution applied to immunoSEQ assay v3.0. Repertoires were generated with immunoSEQ multiplex PCR, while TCRdb's copy carries only in-frame clones and drops some. The sample lists 20,000 to 25,000 clones; around 85% were seen once. As for this clone: Its antigen is not known.

CDR1 SGHNT and CDR2 YENEEA come from the germline V gene. V lost 0 bases, J lost 5 bases, and 17 bases lay in between. The CDR3 is 17 amino acids. From each donor, at least one pre-ART PBMC sample and at least two post-ART PBMC samples were obtained. The J gene is TRBJ2-1, the V gene TRBV11-3, with a tentative D call TRBD1 (6 bases). This material consisted of unsorted PBMCs, taken 1.5 years after starting antiretroviral therapy. This clonotype was sampled from a man aged 25-40 years with HIV. The CDR3 sequence: CASSLDGELTGHNEQFF. CDR3 sequence (DNA): TGTGCCAGCAGCTTAGACGGGGAACTTACAGGGCACAATGAGCAGTTCTTC.